Given below is one T cell receptor (beta chain) in context. Antigen specificity is unknown. The data stem from a study of OX40 agonist ivuxolimab in advanced cancers. Study overall: Cohort: 80% to 90% men, mean age around 60, aged about 20 to 90. Therapy given before enrollment (anti-PD-1, anti-PD-L1 or anti-CTLA-4) was allowed, and around 40% had some. Study results and limitations: Expanded peripheral T cell antigen specificity was not determined. Expanded clones belonging to CD8+ T cells outnumbered, on average, those of CD4+.

Sequencing was performed with immunoSEQ multiplex PCR; in TCRdb, only in-frame clones are kept and a portion is missing. This table has more than 20,000 clones, around 83% appearing once. The sequenced sample was CD4+ or CD8+ T cells sorted from blood, obtained in a trial of the OX40 agonist ivuxolimab. This clonotype was sampled from an adult with an advanced solid tumor such as melanoma, head and neck, liver or kidney cancer.

The CDR3 DNA sequence: TGTGCCAGCAGTACCGGATCCATTCCGTACTTC. It is translated as CASSTGSIPYF. The chain is built from TRBV2 and TRBJ2-7; no reliable D call. CDR3 length: 11 residues. Between the trimmed V and J ends, which lost 5 bases and 12 bases, there was a span of 14 bases. Germline values: CDR1 SNHLY, CDR2 FYNNEI.